This passage covers 16 T cell receptor beta chains from one sample sequenced in a study of graft-versus-host responses after intestinal transplantation. Clones were sequenced by immunoSEQ multiplex PCR, and TCRdb holds only the in-frame ones, with some missing. This table has 95,000 to 100,000 clones, more than 75% appearing once. The specimen comprised PBMCs, sampled 255 days after intestinal transplant. The receptors here all came from a human patient who received an intestinal transplant, so some T cells may come from the graft donor.

V usage is TRBV7-8 and J usage is TRBJ2-1; D possibly corresponds to TRBD1 (7 bases). Trimming removed 6 bases from V and 11 bases from J, with 23 bases in between. Germline loops: CDR1 SGHVS, CDR2 FQNEAQ. The CDR3 totals 15 residues. The CDR3 loop is CASSYEGQRGLKQFF. DNA for the CDR3: TGTGCCAGCAGTTATGAGGGACAGAGAGGACTAAAGCAGTTCTTC.

This rearrangement joins TRBV6-1 to TRBJ1-1; TRBD1 agrees at 7 bases. Looked up from germline, CDR1 is MNHNS and CDR2 is SASEGT. The CDR3 consists of 14 residues. Trimming cost V 6 bases and J 4 bases; bases outside gene matches: 8. CDR3 sequence reads: CASRRDREGTEAFF. In DNA, the CDR3 is TGTGCCAGCAGGCGAGACAGGGAGGGCACTGAAGCTTTCTTT.

J is TRBJ1-4 and V is TRBV5-6; 11 bases map to TRBD1. Per the germline V gene, CDR1 is SGHDT and CDR2 is YYEEEE. This CDR3 contains 17 residues. The V segment lost 1 base and the J segment 8 bases; nucleotides outside the gene matches: 10. The CDR3 nucleotides are TGTGCCAGCAGCTTGTTGGACAGGGGGCTATCGGGGGAAAAACTGTTTTTT. It encodes CASSLLDRGLSGEKLFF.

The chain has TRBV5-1 and TRBJ2-3; 7 bases are shared with TRBD2. The germline gives CDR1 SGHRS, CDR2 YFSETQ. The CDR3 has 16 residues. V gave up 4 bases and J gave up 1 base; unmatched junction bases: 9. The CDR3 here is CASSLAAGVGTDTQYF. CDR3 coding DNA: TGCGCCAGCAGCCTGGCCGCGGGGGTTGGCACAGATACGCAGTATTTT.

The J gene is TRBJ2-5, the V gene TRBV19; 7 nucleotides align to TRBD2. There are 15 residues in the CDR3. The germline V gene encodes CDR1 LNHDA and CDR2 SQIVND (reference sequence). V shed 3 bases and J 3 bases; nucleotides not matched to a gene: 7. The DNA for the CDR3 is TGTGCCAGTAGTATCCGAGCGGGGTATAAAGAGACCCAGTACTTC. As protein: CASSIRAGYKETQYF.

The gene calls are TRBV11-2 and TRBJ2-1; 7 bases fit TRBD2. The ends lost 3 bases at V and 6 bases at J; junction bases unmatched: 11. Germline CDR1 is SGHAT and CDR2 is FQNNGV. This CDR3 spans 16 amino acids. The CDR3 region has the DNA TGTGCCAGCAGCTTCCGAGGTAGCGGGTTTCGCAATGAGCAGTTCTTC. It specifies CASSFRGSGFRNEQFF.

The chain is built from TRBV27 and TRBJ2-7; 9 bases are a match to TRBD2. With V trimmed by 3 bases and J by 3 bases, 9 bases remained unmatched. Germline V gene data show CDR1 as MNHEY and CDR2 as SMNVEV (reference sequence). There are 16 residues in the CDR3. This CDR3 is CASSLTSSGGIYEQYV. DNA of the CDR3: TGTGCCAGCAGTTTGACTTCCAGCGGGGGGATCTACGAGCAGTACGTC.

This chain joins TRBV28 and TRBJ2-1; the match to TRBD2 covers 7 bases. Germline CDR1 and CDR2: MDHEN and SYDVKM. J was trimmed by 3 bases and V by 7 bases; bases with no gene match: 6. CDR3 length equals 14 residues. The CDR3 DNA reads TGTGCCAGCACTGGGGGGGGAGGCTACAATGAGCAGTTCTTC. Protein product: CASTGGGGYNEQFF. The complete variable domain, with remaining parts taken from reference TRBV28 and TRBJ2-1, reads DVKVTQSSRYLVKRTGEKVFLECVQDMDHENMFWYRQDPGLGLRLIYFSYDVKMKEKGDIPEGYSVSREKKERFSLILESASTNQTSMYLCASTGGGGYNEQFFGPGTRLTVL.

This clone has just one count. This rearrangement joins TRBV7-2 to TRBJ2-3; D is unresolved. Germline CDR1 is SGHTA and CDR2 is FQGNSA. Trimming removed 5 bases at V and 2 bases at J, with 8 bases between. The CDR3 is 13 amino acids. This CDR3 reads CASSPLHTDTQYF. The DNA of the CDR3 is TGTGCCAGCAGCCCGCTCCACACAGATACGCAGTATTTT.

The rearrangement joins TRBV25-1 to TRBJ2-5; D gene unclear. The CDR3 is made up of 11 amino acids. Germline loops: CDR1 MGHDK, CDR2 SYGVNS. V shed 4 bases and J shed 13 bases, with 13 bases lying between them. The CDR3 DNA sequence: TGTGCCAGCAGTGTTATGCAGTCTAGGTACTTC. Translation: CASSVMQSRYF.

This rearrangement joins TRBV28 to TRBJ2-6, with D tentatively TRBD1 or TRBD2 (5 bases each). Germline V lookup: CDR1 MDHEN, CDR2 SYDVKM. The CDR3 sequence is 16 residues long. The V end lost 4 bases, the J end lost 5 bases, and 15 bases lay between the germline ends. The CDR3 coding sequence is TGTGCCAGCAGTTGGGGACCCAGCCCCTGGGCCAACGTCCTGACTTTC. It is translated as CASSWGPSPWANVLTF. Full variable domain (outside the CDR3, taken from reference TRBV28 and TRBJ2-6): DVKVTQSSRYLVKRTGEKVFLECVQDMDHENMFWYRQDPGLGLRLIYFSYDVKMKEKGDIPEGYSVSREKKERFSLILESASTNQTSMYLCASSWGPSPWANVLTFGAGSRLTVL.

The genes are TRBV28 and TRBJ1-3; D is possibly TRBD1 (5 bases). Germline lookup yields CDR1 MDHEN and CDR2 SYDVKM. This CDR3 has 14 residues. Trimming left V 6 bases short and J 2 bases short, with 11 bases between. Here the CDR3 reads CASSRGSPGNTIYF. DNA of the CDR3: TGTGCCAGCAGCCGGGGGTCTCCTGGAAACACCATATATTTT.

V and J are TRBV6-6 and TRBJ1-5, with a possible D match to TRBD1 (5 bases). The CDR3 length is 15 residues. The germline V gene encodes CDR1 MNHNY and CDR2 SVGAGI (reference sequence). The ends were cut back, 5 bases at V and 5 bases at J, with 16 bases in the middle. The CDR3 bases are TGTGCCAGCAGTCTCCCCACTGACAGTTATCAGCCCCAGCATTTT. This gives the protein CASSLPTDSYQPQHF.

The V and J genes are TRBV6-1 and TRBJ2-3; tentative D call: TRBD1 (6 bases). V shed 1 base and J shed 4 bases, with 12 bases lying between them. The length of the CDR3 is 15 residues. Germline-derived CDR1 and CDR2 are MNHNS and SASEGT. The CDR3 bases are TGTGCCAGCAGTGAAGTGGTGGGACAATCAGATACGCAGTATTTT. Amino acid sequence: CASSEVVGQSDTQYF.

The gene calls are TRBV6-5 and TRBJ1-1; tentatively, D is TRBD1 (5 bases). Germline V lookup: CDR1 MNHEY, CDR2 SVGAGI. The V gene lost 2 bases and the J gene lost 1 base, with 11 bases spanning the gap. The CDR3 totals 15 residues. The CDR3 region is CASSYPGGRNTEAFF. The CDR3 region has the DNA TGTGCCAGCAGTTACCCCGGGGGTCGGAACACTGAAGCTTTCTTT.

CDR3 coding DNA: TGTGCCAGCAGTCGCGACAGGAACTATGGCTACACCTTC. It encodes CASSRDRNYGYTF. The rearrangement uses TRBV6-5 and TRBJ1-2; TRBD1 is a possible D gene (6 bases). Trimming left V 5 bases short and J 2 bases short, with 9 bases between. Per the germline V gene, CDR1 is MNHEY and CDR2 is SVGAGI. The CDR3 consists of 13 residues.